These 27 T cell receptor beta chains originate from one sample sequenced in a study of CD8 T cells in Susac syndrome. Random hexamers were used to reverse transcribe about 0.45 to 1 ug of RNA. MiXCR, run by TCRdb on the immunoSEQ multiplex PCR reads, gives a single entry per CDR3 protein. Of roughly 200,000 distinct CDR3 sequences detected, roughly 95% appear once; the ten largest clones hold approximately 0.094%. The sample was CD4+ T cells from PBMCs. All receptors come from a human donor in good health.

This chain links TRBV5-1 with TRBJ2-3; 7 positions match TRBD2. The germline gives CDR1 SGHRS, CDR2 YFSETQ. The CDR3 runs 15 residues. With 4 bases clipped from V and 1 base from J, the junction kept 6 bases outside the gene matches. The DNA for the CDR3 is TGCGCCAGCAGCCGTTCCCTAGCGGGCACAGATACGCAGTATTTT. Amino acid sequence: CASSRSLAGTDTQYF. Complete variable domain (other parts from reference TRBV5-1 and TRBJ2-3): KAGVTQTPRYLIKTRGQQVTLSCSPISGHRSVSWYQQTPGQGLQFLFEYFSETQRNKGNFPGRFSGRQFSNSRSEMNVSTLELGDSALYLCASSRSLAGTDTQYFGPGTRLTVL.

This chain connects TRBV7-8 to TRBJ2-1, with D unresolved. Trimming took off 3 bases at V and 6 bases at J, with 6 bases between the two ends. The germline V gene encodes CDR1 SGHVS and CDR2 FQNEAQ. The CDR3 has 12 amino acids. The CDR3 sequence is CASSFSGNEQFF. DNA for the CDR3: TGTGCCAGCAGCTTTTCGGGCAATGAGCAGTTCTTC.

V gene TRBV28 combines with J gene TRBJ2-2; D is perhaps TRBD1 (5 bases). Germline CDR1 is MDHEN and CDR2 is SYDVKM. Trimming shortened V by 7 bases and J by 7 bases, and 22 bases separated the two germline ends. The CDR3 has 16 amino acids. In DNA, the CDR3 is TGTGCCAGCAATTCGGATATGGGGCGATGGATCGGGGAGCTGTTTTTT. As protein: CASNSDMGRWIGELFF.

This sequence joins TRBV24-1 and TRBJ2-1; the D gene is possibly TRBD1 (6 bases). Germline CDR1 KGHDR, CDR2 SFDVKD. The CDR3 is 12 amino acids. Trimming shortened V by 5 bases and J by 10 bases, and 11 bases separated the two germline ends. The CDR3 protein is CATSALGTEQFF. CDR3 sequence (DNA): TGTGCCACCAGTGCATTGGGGACAGAGCAGTTCTTC.

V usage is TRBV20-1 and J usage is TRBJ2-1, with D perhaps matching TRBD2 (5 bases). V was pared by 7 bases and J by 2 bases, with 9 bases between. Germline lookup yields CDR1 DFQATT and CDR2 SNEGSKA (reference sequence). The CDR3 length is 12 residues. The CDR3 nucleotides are TGCAGTGGGCGGAGGACCTACAATGAGCAGTTCTTC. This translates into CSGRRTYNEQFF.

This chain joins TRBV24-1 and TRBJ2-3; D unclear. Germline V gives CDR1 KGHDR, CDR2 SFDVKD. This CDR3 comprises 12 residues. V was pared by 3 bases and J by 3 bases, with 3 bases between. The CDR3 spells CATSDQTDTQYF. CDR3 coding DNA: TGTGCCACCAGTGATCAAACAGATACGCAGTATTTT.

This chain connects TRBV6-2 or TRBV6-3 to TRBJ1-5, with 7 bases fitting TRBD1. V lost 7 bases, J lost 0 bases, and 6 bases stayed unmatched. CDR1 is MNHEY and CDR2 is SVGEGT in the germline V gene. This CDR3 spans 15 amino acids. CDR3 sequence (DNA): TGTGCCAGCAACCTTGACAGGGATAGCAATCAGCCCCAGCATTTT. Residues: CASNLDRDSNQPQHF.

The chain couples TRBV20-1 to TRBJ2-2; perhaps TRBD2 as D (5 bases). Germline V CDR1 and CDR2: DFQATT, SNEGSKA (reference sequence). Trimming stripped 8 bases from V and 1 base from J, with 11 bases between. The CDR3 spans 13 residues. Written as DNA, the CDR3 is TGCAGTCCCAGGACTGTGAACACCGGGGAGCTGTTTTTT. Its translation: CSPRTVNTGELFF.

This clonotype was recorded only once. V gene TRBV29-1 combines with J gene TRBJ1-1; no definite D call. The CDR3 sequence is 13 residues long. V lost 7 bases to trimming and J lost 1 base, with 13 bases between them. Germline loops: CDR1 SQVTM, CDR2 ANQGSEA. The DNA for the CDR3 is TGCAGCGCCCGAACCCCCCGGAACACTGAAGCTTTCTTT. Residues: CSARTPRNTEAFF. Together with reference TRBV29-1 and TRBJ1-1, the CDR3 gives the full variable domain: SAVISQKPSRDICQRGTSLTIQCQVDSQVTMMFWYRQQPGQSLTLIATANQGSEATYESGFVIDKFPISRPNLTFSTLTVSNMSPEDSSIYLCSARTPRNTEAFFGQGTRLTVV.

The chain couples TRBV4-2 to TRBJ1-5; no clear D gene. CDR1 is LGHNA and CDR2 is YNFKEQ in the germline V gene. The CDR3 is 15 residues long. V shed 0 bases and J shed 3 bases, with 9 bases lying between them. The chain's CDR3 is CASSQETRANQPQHF. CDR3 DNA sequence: TGTGCCAGCAGCCAAGAGACTAGGGCCAATCAGCCCCAGCATTTT.

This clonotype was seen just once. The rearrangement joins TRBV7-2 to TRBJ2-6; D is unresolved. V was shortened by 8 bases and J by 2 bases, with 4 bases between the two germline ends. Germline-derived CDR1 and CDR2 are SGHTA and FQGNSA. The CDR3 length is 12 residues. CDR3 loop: CASGPGANVLTF. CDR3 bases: TGTGCCAGCGGGCCTGGGGCCAACGTCCTGACTTTC.

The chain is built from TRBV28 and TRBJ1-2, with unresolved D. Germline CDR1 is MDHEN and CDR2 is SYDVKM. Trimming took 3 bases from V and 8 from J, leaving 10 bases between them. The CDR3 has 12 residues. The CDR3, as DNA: TGTGCCAGCAGTTTTCGAGGGAGGGGCTACACCTTC. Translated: CASSFRGRGYTF.

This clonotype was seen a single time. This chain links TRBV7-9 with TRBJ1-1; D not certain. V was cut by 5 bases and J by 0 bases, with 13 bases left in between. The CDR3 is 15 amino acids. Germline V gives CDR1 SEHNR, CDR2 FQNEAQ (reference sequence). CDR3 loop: CASSPAFQMNTEAFF. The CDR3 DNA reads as TGTGCCAGCAGCCCGGCCTTTCAGATGAACACTGAAGCTTTCTTT.

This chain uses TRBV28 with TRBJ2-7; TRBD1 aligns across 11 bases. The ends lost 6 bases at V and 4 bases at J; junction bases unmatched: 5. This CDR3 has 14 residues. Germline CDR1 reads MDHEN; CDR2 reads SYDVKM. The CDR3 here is CASSFRDRGYEQYV. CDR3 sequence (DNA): TGTGCCAGCAGCTTCCGGGACAGGGGGTACGAGCAGTACGTC.

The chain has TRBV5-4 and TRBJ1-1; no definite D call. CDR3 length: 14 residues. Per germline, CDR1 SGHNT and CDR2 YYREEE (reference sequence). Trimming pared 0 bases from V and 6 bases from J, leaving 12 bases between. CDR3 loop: CASSLERGSPEAFF. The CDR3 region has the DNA TGTGCCAGCAGCTTGGAGCGGGGTTCCCCTGAAGCTTTCTTT.

The CDR3 DNA reads as TGCAGCGTTGTAAGCGGGGGGCCTAACAATGAGCAGTTCTTC. It translates to CSVVSGGPNNEQFF. The chain is built from TRBV29-1 and TRBJ2-1; TRBD2 matches 9 bases. V shed 4 bases, J shed 5 bases, and the junction held 6 bases outside the gene matches. Germline assignment: CDR1 SQVTM and CDR2 ANQGSEA. The CDR3 covers 14 residues.

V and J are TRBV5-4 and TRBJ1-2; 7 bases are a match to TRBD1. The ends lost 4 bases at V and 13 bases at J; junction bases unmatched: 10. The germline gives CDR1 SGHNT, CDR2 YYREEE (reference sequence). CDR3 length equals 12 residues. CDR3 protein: CASSPMRQGVTF. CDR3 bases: TGTGCCAGCAGCCCCATGAGACAGGGCGTCACCTTC.

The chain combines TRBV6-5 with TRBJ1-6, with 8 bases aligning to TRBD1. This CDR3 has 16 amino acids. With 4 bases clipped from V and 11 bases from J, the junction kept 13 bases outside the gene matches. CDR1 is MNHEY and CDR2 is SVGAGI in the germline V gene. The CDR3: CASSFLAAGQGPPLHF. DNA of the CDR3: TGTGCCAGCAGTTTTTTGGCGGCAGGACAGGGACCACCCCTCCACTTT.

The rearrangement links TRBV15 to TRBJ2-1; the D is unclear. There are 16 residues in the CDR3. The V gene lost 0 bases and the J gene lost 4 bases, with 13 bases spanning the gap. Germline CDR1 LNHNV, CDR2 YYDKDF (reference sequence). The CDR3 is CATSRDRREYYNEQFF. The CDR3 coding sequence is TGTGCCACCAGCAGAGATAGGAGAGAGTATTACAATGAGCAGTTCTTC.

The CDR3: CASSHRRDRGFTGELFF. CDR3 coding DNA: TGCGCCAGCAGTCACCGCCGGGACAGGGGATTCACCGGGGAGCTGTTTTTT. V and J are TRBV23-1 and TRBJ2-2, with 10 bases matching TRBD1. TRBV23-1 is treated as an ORF (open reading frame) with a function not yet certain. Trimming at V came to 3 bases and at J to 4 bases, leaving 8 bases not matched to a gene. This CDR3 comprises 17 residues.

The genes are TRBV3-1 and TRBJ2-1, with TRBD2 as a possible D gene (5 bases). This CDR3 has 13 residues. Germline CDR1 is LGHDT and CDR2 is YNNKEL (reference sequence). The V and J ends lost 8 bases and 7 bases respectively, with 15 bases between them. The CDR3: CASALGGLNEQFF. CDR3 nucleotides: TGTGCCAGCGCTTTAGGCGGACTGAATGAGCAGTTCTTC.

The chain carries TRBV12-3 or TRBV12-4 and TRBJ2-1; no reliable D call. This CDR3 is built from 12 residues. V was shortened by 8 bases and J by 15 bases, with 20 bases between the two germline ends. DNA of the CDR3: TGTGCCAGCGGATCCTTAGCCTCCTTAGGGTTCTTC. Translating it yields CASGSLASLGFF.

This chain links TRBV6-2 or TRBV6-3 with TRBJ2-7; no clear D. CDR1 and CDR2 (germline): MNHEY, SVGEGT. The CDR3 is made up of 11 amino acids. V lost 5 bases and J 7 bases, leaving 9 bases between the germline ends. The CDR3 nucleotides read TGTGCCAGCAGTGACGACCGAGAGCAGTACGTC. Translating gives CASSDDREQYV.

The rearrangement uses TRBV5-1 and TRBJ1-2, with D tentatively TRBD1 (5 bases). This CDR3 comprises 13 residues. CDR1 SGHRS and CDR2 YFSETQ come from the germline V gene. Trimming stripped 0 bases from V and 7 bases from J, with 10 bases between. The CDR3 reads CASSLAAQGGYTF. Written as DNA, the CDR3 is TGCGCCAGCAGCTTGGCGGCTCAGGGTGGCTACACCTTC.

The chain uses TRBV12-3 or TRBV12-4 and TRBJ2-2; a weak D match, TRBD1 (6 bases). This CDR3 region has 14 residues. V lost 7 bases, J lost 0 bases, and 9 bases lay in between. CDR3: CASKQGPNTGELFF. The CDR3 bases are TGTGCCAGCAAACAGGGTCCGAACACCGGGGAGCTGTTTTTT.

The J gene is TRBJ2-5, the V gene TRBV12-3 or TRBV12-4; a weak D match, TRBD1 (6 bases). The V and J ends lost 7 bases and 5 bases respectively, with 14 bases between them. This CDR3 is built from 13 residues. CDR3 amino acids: CASTGTGIETQYF. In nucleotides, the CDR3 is TGTGCCAGCACCGGAACAGGGATCGAGACCCAGTACTTC.

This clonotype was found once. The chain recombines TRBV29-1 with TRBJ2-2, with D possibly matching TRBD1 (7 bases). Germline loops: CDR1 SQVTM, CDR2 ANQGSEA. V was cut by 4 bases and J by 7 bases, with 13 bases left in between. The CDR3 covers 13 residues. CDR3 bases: TGCAGCGTTGTCAGGGGGGTTGTCGGGGAGCTGTTTTTT. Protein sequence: CSVVRGVVGELFF.